This T cell receptor beta chain was captured by sequencing in a study of blood T cell repertoires in COVID-19. Study overall: Sites across the United States, Italy and Spain contributed samples from acute and convalescent COVID-19. The cDNA or gDNA used as material had been derived from T cells, B-cell-depleted T cells, or PBMCs.

In the authors' workflow: Nucleated cell counts were estimated from reference gene primer amplification. Libraries were prepared by immunoSEQ multiplex PCR; TCRdb keeps only in-frame clonotypes and omits some of them. The V and J calls and clone size are taken from that table; D and trimming were inferred from the DNA. The sample contains 62,000 or so clones, approximately 89% of which appear only once. Germline V gene lookup returns CDR1 SGHRS and CDR2 YFSETQ. CDR3 size: 14 residues. Trimming shortened V by 2 bases and J by 5 bases, and 10 bases separated the two germline ends. Sample: peripheral blood. The TCR sequence derives from a man aged 45-65 years with active COVID-19. The chain recombines TRBV5-1 with TRBJ2-2; possible D gene TRBD1, 5 bases. CDR3 residues: CASSFQGGTGELFF. CDR3 coding DNA: TGCGCCAGCAGCTTTCAGGGTGGGACCGGGGAGCTGTTTTTT.